This TCR beta chain emerged from a study of T-cell reconstitution after alpha-beta-depleted transplantation in children. In its sample, this clonotype was seen many times. This CDR3 comprises 12 residues. Germline V lookup: CDR1 DFQATT, CDR2 SNEGSKA (reference sequence). The V end was cut by 6 bases, the J end by 0 bases, with 6 bases between. TCRbeta library preparation incorporated unique molecular identifiers. TCRdb processed the PCR reads anew with MiXCR; each CDR3 protein has one entry. Among some 600,000 distinct CDR3 sequences listed, around a sixth were seen once. Sequences were derived from PBMCs from the stem cell graft donor, sampled from the stem cell graft. This receptor was obtained from a human donor who donated a stem cell graft to a child with acute myeloid leukemia. The V and J genes are TRBV20-1 and TRBJ2-1; no firm D call. CDR3 protein: CSAFLSYNEQFF. The CDR3 coding sequence is TGCAGTGCCTTTCTCTCCTACAATGAGCAGTTCTTC.